This T cell receptor beta chain was captured by sequencing in a study of cytomegalovirus exposure and HLA in healthy donors. Study information: The Caucasian-associated ancestry cluster contained 65% to 85% of the 398 genotyped donors.

The germline V gene has CDR1 SGHVS and CDR2 FNYEAQ. Trimming shortened V by 0 bases and J by 4 bases, and 12 bases separated the two germline ends. This CDR3 region has 15 residues. The PCR made use of 60 Vbeta and 13 Jbeta primers. Only in-frame clones appear in the TCRdb table, and some are missing; sequencing was by immunoSEQ multiplex PCR. The sample contains 190,000 or so clones, 75% to 85% of which appear only once. In the case of this clone: Its antigen remains unknown.

The study's findings and limits: Researchers reported from a later analysis that most CMV-associated TCR beta chains appeared HLA-restricted.

The genes are TRBV7-6 and TRBJ1-1, with D maybe TRBD1 (5 bases). This clonotype originated in a boy aged 5-17 years in good health and CMV-seronegative. The sample comprised PBMCs. The chain's CDR3 is CASSLAWGGGTEAFF. DNA for the CDR3: TGTGCCAGCAGCTTAGCGTGGGGCGGTGGCACTGAAGCTTTCTTT.